These 5 T cell receptor beta chains were all obtained from the same sample, sequenced in a study of Graves' ophthalmopathy and Graves' hyperthyroidism. From RNA, the CDR3 regions of TCR beta chains were amplified and sequenced. HTBI primers primed a first-round RT-PCR, and a second-round multiplex PCR followed. Via MiXCR, TCRdb re-called the multiplex PCR reads, giving one row per CDR3 protein. The data contain 300,000 to 400,000 distinct CDR3 sequences, about a sixth of them seen just once; the ten biggest clones take up 2% to 2.5%. Sequencing input: peripheral blood. The receptor set was obtained from an adult woman with stable Graves' hyperthyroidism.

This CDR3 reads CASSPLAGAFETQYF. The CDR3 DNA reads TGTGCCAGCAGTCCACTAGCGGGAGCATTTGAGACCCAGTACTTC. J is TRBJ2-5 and V is TRBV6-2 or TRBV6-3; 11 positions match TRBD2. This CDR3 comprises 15 residues. V dropped 5 bases and J dropped 5; count of bases not matched to a gene: 7. Germline CDR1 reads MNHEY; CDR2 reads SVGEGT.

Ten or more counts support this clonotype. The genes are TRBV24-1 and TRBJ2-5, with 9 bases fitting TRBD1. Looked up from germline, CDR1 is KGHDR and CDR2 is SFDVKD. This CDR3 contains 15 residues. V shed 7 bases and J 5 bases; nucleotides not matched to a gene: 10. CDR3 region: CATRAGTGLMETQYF. DNA of the CDR3: TGTGCCACCAGGGCCGGGACAGGGCTTATGGAGACCCAGTACTTC.

On this clonotype itself: One end of the junction varies from germline; a read error may be responsible. The chain couples TRBV7-4 to TRBJ2-7, with D possibly TRBD2 on 6 matching bases. The CDR3 runs 12 residues. The germline gives CDR1 SGHVT, CDR2 SQSDAQ. CDR3: CASSREYREQYF. In DNA form, the CDR3 reads TGCGCCAGCAGCCGGGAGTATCGGGAGCAGTACTTC.

The CDR3 protein is CASSYSEDSYEQYF. CDR3 DNA sequence: TGTGCCAGCAGTTACTCGGAGGACTCCTACGAGCAGTACTTC. The chain has TRBV6-5 and TRBJ2-7, with D possibly being TRBD2 (5 bases). The V and J ends lost 0 bases and 0 bases respectively, with 6 bases between them. Germline lookup yields CDR1 MNHEY and CDR2 SVGAGI. The CDR3 is made up of 14 amino acids.

This clonotype appeared many times. The chain employs TRBV2 and TRBJ2-5; D may correspond to TRBD1 or TRBD2 (5 bases each). The CDR3 length is 14 residues. Trimming pared 4 bases from V and 1 base from J, leaving 10 bases between. Germline V gene sequence: CDR1 SNHLY, CDR2 FYNNEI. CDR3 DNA: TGTGCCAGCAGTGTAGCGACAGTCCAAGAGACCCAGTACTTC. Amino acids: CASSVATVQETQYF.